The entry below describes one T cell receptor beta chain. The sample comes from a study of shared T cell receptors in the human thymus. Only in-frame clones appear in the TCRdb table, and some are missing; sequencing was by immunoSEQ multiplex PCR. The sample lists about 400,000 clones, about 95% seen once, with around 0.018% in the top ten. The CDR3 totals 13 residues. CDR1 is SNHLY and CDR2 is FYNNEI in the germline V gene. Trimming left V 3 bases short and J 3 bases short, with 9 bases between. The sequenced sample consisted of thymocytes. This sequence joins TRBV2 and TRBJ2-7; D might be TRBD1 or TRBD2, each matching 6 bases. This sequence was found in a human donor. CDR3 residues: CASSERGDYEQYF. The CDR3 bases are TGTGCCAGCAGTGAGAGGGGGGACTACGAGCAGTACTTC. The full variable domain, with the rest looked up from reference TRBV2 and TRBJ2-7, is EPEVTQTPSHQVTQMGQEVILRCVPISNHLYFYWYRQILGQKVEFLVSFYNNEISEKSEIFDDQFSVERPDGSNFTLKIRSTKLEDSAMYFCASSERGDYEQYFGPGTRLTVT.